What follows is one T cell receptor (beta chain) and its context. No antigen is known for it. One base away there is no much larger clone; base qualities are not given. TCR CDR3 regions were amplified from genomic DNA by multiplex PCR using the deep immunoSEQ assay. For each cell subset, the extracted genomic DNA was distributed evenly across all wells of several immunoSEQ 96-well plates, and each plate served as one replicate. For sorted subsets, 200 to 250 ng genomic DNA, equal to about 30,000 T cell genomes, was loaded into each replicate PCR. Purified libraries were quantified with a Qubit 3.0 fluorometer, sized on a Bioanalyzer 2100, and re-quantified with the KAPA Library Quantification kit. Every immunoSEQ 96-well plate was sequenced on a dedicated single-read 150-cycle Illumina NextSeq 550 flow cell. The authors processed their data as follows. Because only junctional sequences without quality scores were contained in the immunoSEQ output, filtering matching that applied to full-length reads could not be performed. Sequences were annotated with PyIR, a Python wrapper for IgBLAST v1.9, using IMGT germline references to assign V/J genes and CDR3. Reads were filtered out if the reads had weak V/J assignments (E-value above 1e-6), no CDR3, stop codons, out-of-frame junctions, or ambiguous translated residues. V3J clonotypes were defined as sequences sharing the same inferred V gene, J gene, and CDR3 amino acid sequence. Percentage overlap between repertoires was calculated by dividing the number of shared unique clonotypes by the size of the smaller repertoire. Repertoire richness was assessed with RTK rarefaction, the Chao1 estimator, and Recon v2.1 estimates of unobserved clonotypes. For all TCRbeta clonotypes obtained by the gDNA method from a few donors, generation probabilities were computed with OLGA. TCRdb obtained this table from immuneACCESS and retained in-frame rearrangements with V and J assigned. These tables miss some clones; where compared with another copy, unresolved V genes account for less than half of the shortfall, and the remainder is unexplained. V and J calls and clone size are copied from that table; D and trimming were computed from the DNA. Within this sample are roughly 1,000,000 clones, with 70% to 80% of them counted one time only. Around 0.47% of the sample is in the top ten clones.

Based on the germline V gene, the CDR1 and CDR2 sequences are LGHNA and YNFKEQ. The CDR3, from cysteine to phenylalanine, totals 21 residues. Only the CDR3 region is kept as DNA, spanning 63 bases read in frame from base 1. V is trimmed back by 0 bases and J by 6 bases, and the junction contains 24 bases that no gene match accounts for. The donors were healthy, HIV-negative adults who had no recently reported acute infections or vaccinations. Every donor was a Caucasian adult living in Nashville, Tennessee, USA. CD4+ T cells were enriched by magnetic negative selection, after which naive cells were positively selected on CD45RA and the negative fraction was taken as the memory subset. Blood was obtained by leukapheresis, after which PBMCs were separated by Ficoll-Histopaque density gradient centrifugation and cryopreserved in liquid nitrogen vapor phase. Analytical flow cytometry was used to check the purity and quantity of each magnetically sorted T cell population. Genomic DNA was isolated from every sorted fraction and measured by UV absorbance on a Nanodrop 2000c.

The data originate from a study of shared clonotypes between healthy human individuals (dated by TCRdb to about 2020). Broadly, across the study: A few men and a couple of women, aged 18 to 49 years, made up the cohort. Per donor, three plates each were used for CD4 naive and CD4 memory, two for CD8 naive, and one for CD8 memory. To estimate repertoire size and how much clonotype sharing occurs between individuals, the study deeply sequenced the blood TCR repertoires of five or six healthy adults. Libraries were prepared and TCR repertoires were sequenced by different laboratories using diverse techniques, in order to increase sequencing depth and limit assay-specific biases. Leukapheresis yielded between about 0.85 and 10 billion PBMCs per donor.

The full study reports these points: Sampling was restricted to blood, and TCR repertoires in tissue are likely to differ from TCR repertoires in blood. When a handful of donors were compared, the shared fraction of clonotypes was approximately 5% for naive CD4, roughly 3.4% for naive CD8, roughly 2.3% for memory CD4, and 0.3% to 0.5% for memory CD8. Pairwise subsampling led to the expectation that sequencing depth would affect the degree of clonotype sharing among donors. Estimated clonotype richness was generally larger for naive than for memory subsets. Because the study included a small number of donors, the genetic and exposure-history diversity represented was limited. Incomplete sequencing was indicated by rarefaction of sorted-subset datasets, despite the large sequencing depth. Higher generation probabilities were observed for clonotypes shared by all four sorted-subset donors than for non-shared clonotypes.

This receptor was obtained from a young man in good health. Some clones in this sample may be carry-over from other donors' samples. The sequence is built from TRBV4-2 and TRBJ2-3; a stretch of 7 junction bases matches TRBD2. Specimen: memory CD4+ T cells from PBMCs. Sample cell subset or site, as interpreted from the label and publication: CD45RA-negative fraction. The sequenced DNA is TGTGCCAGCAGCCAAGATAGGGGTTTCGCGGGAGAAGCGGTTTTAAAGGATACGCAGTATTTT. This sequence encodes CASSQDRGFAGEAVLKDTQYF.